Listed here is a single T cell receptor beta chain. The data belong to a study of low-dose radiotherapy and immunotherapy resistance in tumors. Overall study context: Given every two weeks, intravenous cyclophosphamide 200 mg/m2 preceded radiation and immunotherapy by one day.

Donors were treated with nivolumab, ipilimumab, aspirin, and low-dose cyclophosphamide and radiotherapy. Qualifying patients carried advanced solid tumors devoid of tumor-infiltrating lymphocytes. Trimming stripped 4 bases from V and 5 bases from J, with 15 bases between. This CDR3 spans 15 amino acids. Germline CDR1 and CDR2: LGHNA and YNFKEQ. First-strand cDNA used TRAV- and TRBV-specific primers, covering alpha and beta chains. A constant-region primer paired with the V-primer adapter amplified TCRs over about 20 PCR cycles. TCRdb re-derived calls from the reads in MiXCR, one entry per CDR3 protein. Altogether roughly 6,300 distinct CDR3 sequences are present, approximately 80% being singletons, with the ten largest covering around 5.7%.

The clonotype originates from a human donor with advanced metastatic prostate, ovarian, gallbladder or colorectal cancer (not recorded which). This table probably holds off-target reads from a library built for another chain. The genes are TRBV4-2 and TRBJ2-1; D is possibly TRBD2 (6 bases). CDR3 coding DNA: TGTGCCAGCAGCCCGATGTCGGGCGGGAACAATGAGCAGTTCTTC. Translation: CASSPMSGGNNEQFF.